This TCR beta chain was profiled in a study of blood T cell repertoires in COVID-19. Overall study: PBMCs, B-cell-depleted T cells, or T cells were the source of the cDNA or gDNA that made up the material.

This clone was observed a handful of times. Original data processing: Reference gene primers were amplified, and this amplification served to estimate nucleated cell counts. Sequenced by immunoSEQ multiplex PCR; TCRdb stores in-frame clones only, minus some. That table supplies the V and J calls and clone size; D and trimming were determined from the DNA. This table has 200,000 to 300,000 clones, roughly 76% appearing once. Followed over time, Seattle patients had been enrolled while infection was active. The germline CDR1 and CDR2 sequences are MNHEY and SVGAGI. This CDR3 comprises 15 residues. V shed 6 bases and J 7 bases; nucleotides not matched to a gene: 7.

The clonotype was recovered from a woman at least 80 years old with COVID-19, enrolled during active disease. J is TRBJ1-6 and V is TRBV6-5; 9 positions match TRBD1. Material for sequencing was peripheral blood. CDR3 nucleotides: TGTGCCAGCAGGAACCGGGACAGGGAAAATTCACCCCTCCACTTT. It codes for CASRNRDRENSPLHF.